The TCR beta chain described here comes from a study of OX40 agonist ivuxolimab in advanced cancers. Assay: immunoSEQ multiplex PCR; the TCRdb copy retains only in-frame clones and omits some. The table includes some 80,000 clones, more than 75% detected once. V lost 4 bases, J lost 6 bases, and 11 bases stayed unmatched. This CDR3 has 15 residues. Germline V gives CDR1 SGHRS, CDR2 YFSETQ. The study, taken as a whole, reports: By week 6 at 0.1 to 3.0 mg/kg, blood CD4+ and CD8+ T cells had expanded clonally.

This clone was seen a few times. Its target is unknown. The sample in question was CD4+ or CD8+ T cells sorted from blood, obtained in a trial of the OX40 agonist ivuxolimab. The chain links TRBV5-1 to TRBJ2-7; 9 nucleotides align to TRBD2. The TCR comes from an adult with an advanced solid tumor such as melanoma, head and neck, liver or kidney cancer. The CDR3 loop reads CASSQRPSGIAEQYF. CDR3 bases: TGCGCCAGCAGCCAGAGGCCTAGCGGGATTGCCGAGCAGTACTTC.